This TCR beta chain came from a study of OX40 agonist ivuxolimab in advanced cancers. The overall study: Six ivuxolimab dose levels, 0.01 to 10 mg/kg, were given intravenously every 2 weeks. There were three patients with partial responses, one having hepatocellular carcinoma and two cutaneous melanoma.

V gave up 9 bases and J gave up 2 bases, with 22 bases separating them. CDR1 is LNHDA and CDR2 is SQIVND in the germline V gene (reference sequence). The CDR3 extends over 16 amino acids. The assay was immunoSEQ multiplex PCR, and TCRdb's table has in-frame clones only and misses some. The sample has tens of thousands of clones, roughly 90% seen once; the top ten hold 15% to 20%. V usage is TRBV19 and J usage is TRBJ2-5; possibly TRBD2 for D (7 bases). The sample was CD4+ or CD8+ T cells sorted from blood, taken in a trial of the OX40 agonist ivuxolimab. This sequence was found in an adult with an advanced solid tumor such as melanoma, head and neck, liver or kidney cancer. This CDR3 reads CASHAAGHGGQETQYF. In DNA, the CDR3 is TGTGCCAGCCACGCAGCGGGACACGGGGGGCAAGAGACCCAGTACTTC.